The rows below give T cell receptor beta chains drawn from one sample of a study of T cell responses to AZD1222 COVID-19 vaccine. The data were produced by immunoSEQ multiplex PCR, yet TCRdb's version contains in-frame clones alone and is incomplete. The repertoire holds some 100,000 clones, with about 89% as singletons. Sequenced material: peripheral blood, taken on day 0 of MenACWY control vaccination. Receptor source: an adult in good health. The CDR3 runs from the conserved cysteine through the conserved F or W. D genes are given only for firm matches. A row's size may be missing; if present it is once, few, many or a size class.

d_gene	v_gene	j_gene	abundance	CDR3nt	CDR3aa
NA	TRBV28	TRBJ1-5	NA	TGTGCCAGCAGCGGACGGGCAGGGGGCAATCAGCCCCAGCATTTT	CASSGRAGGNQPQHF
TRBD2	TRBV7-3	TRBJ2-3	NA	TGTGCCAGCAGCTTAACGTTGGGGGGGATCACAGATACGCAGTATTTT	CASSLTLGGITDTQYF
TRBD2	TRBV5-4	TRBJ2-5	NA	TGTGCCGTCCAAACCCCGGGACTAGCGGGAGGCCCCACAAGGACCCAGTACTTC	CAVQTPGLAGGPTRTQYF
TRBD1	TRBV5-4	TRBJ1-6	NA	TGTGCCAGCAGTTCCGGGACAGCCTATAATTCACCCCTCCACTTT	CASSSGTAYNSPLHF
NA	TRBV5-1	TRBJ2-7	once	TGCGCCAGCAGCTTTGTGGGTGAGCAGTACTTC	CASSFVGEQYF
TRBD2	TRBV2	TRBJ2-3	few	TGTGCCAGCAGTTTCGGACTAGCGGTCTTAACAGATACGCAGTATTTT	CASSFGLAVLTDTQYF
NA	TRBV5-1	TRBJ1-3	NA	TGCGCCAGCAGCCCGGTACAATTGGACTCTGGAAACACCATATATTTT	CASSPVQLDSGNTIYF
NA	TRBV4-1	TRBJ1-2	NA	TGCGCCAGCAGCCAAGAAGTCCGACGGGGAGGGTATGGCTACACCTTC	CASSQEVRRGGYGYTF
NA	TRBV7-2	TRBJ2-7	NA	TGTGCCAGCAGCGTGATTTCCGGGTTATCATTCGAGCAGTACTTC	CASSVISGLSFEQYF
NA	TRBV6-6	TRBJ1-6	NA	TGTGCCAGCAGTCCCCGACAGGCCAGCTCCTATAATTCACCCCTCCACTTT	CASSPRQASSYNSPLHF
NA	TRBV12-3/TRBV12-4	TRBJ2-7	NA	TGTGCCAGCAGTTTAGCCGGATCCTACGAGCAGTACTTC	CASSLAGSYEQYF
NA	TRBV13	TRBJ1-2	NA	TGTGCCAGCACGGGGACCGAGTATGGCTACACCTTC	CASTGTEYGYTF
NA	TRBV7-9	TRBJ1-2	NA	TGTGCCAGCAGCCCTCAAGACGGATATGGCTACACCTTC	CASSPQDGYGYTF
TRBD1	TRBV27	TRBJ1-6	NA	TGTGCCAGCAGTTTCACGGGACAGTATAATTCACCCCTCCACTTT	CASSFTGQYNSPLHF
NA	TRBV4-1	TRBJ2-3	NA	TGCGCCAGCAGCCAAGGGGAGACATTAGGATGGGATACGCAGTATTTT	CASSQGETLGWDTQYF
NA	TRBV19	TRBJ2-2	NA	TGTGCCAGTAGTATAAATCCCTTGGCTGGGACCGGGGAGCTGTTTTTT	CASSINPLAGTGELFF
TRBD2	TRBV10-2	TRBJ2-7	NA	TGCGCCAGCAACGGGGGGGCCTACGAGCAGTACTTC	CASNGGAYEQYF
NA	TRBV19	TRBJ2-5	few	TGTGCCAGTAGCCCGGGGTGGCGGGTTGAGGATGAGACCCAGTACTTC	CASSPGWRVEDETQYF
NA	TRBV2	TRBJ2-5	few	TGTGCCAGCAGTGAAACAGAGACCCAGTACTTC	CASSETETQYF
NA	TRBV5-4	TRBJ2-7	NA	TGTGCCAGCAGCTTGGGGGTCTACTACGAGCAGTACTTC	CASSLGVYYEQYF
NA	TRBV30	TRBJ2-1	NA	TGTGCCTGGAAATTGGGAGGCGATGAGCAGTTCTTC	CAWKLGGDEQFF
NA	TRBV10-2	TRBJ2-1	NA	TGCGCCAGCAGTTCGGGACTGGAGGGACAAAGTGAGCAGTTCTTC	CASSSGLEGQSEQFF
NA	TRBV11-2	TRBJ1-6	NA	TGTGCCAGCAGCTTCTCGGGGGTAGGGAATTCACCCCTCCACTTT	CASSFSGVGNSPLHF
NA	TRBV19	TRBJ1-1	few	TGTGCCAGTAGTTTTCGGGGGACTGAAGCTTTCTTT	CASSFRGTEAFF
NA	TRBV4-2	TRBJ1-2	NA	TGTGCCAGCAGCCAAGATCTGAGAGGGGGAGCTAACTATGGCTACACCTTC	CASSQDLRGGANYGYTF
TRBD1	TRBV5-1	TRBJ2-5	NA	TGCGCCAGCAGCCTAAGGACAGGGTCGGATGTGACCCAGTACTTC	CASSLRTGSDVTQYF
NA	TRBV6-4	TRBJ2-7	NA	TGTGCCAGCAGTGAGCAGGCAGGAAACTACGAGCAGTACTTC	CASSEQAGNYEQYF
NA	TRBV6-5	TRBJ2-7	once	TGTGCCAGCAGGCGGCTTTCGGAGCAGTACTTC	CASRRLSEQYF
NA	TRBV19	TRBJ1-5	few	TGTGCCAGTAGTTCTCAAACGCAGGGGAAAGTATATCAGCCCCAGCATTTT	CASSSQTQGKVYQPQHF
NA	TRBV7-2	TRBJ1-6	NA	TGTGCCAGCAGCTTAGGCTCACCCCTCCACTTT	CASSLGSPLHF
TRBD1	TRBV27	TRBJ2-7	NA	TGTGCCAGCAGTTTGAAACAGGGGGCCTACGAGCAGTACTTC	CASSLKQGAYEQYF
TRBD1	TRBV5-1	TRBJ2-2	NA	TGCGCCAGCAGCTTGGAGATACAGGGGGCCGGGGAGCTGTTTTTT	CASSLEIQGAGELFF
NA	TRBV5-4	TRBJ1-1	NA	TGTGCCAGCAGTTTGGGACCGACTGACCGTGAAGCTTTCTTT	CASSLGPTDREAFF
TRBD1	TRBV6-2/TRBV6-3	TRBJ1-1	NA	TGTGCCAGCAGTGACGACAGGGGGAACACTGAAGCTTTCTTT	CASSDDRGNTEAFF
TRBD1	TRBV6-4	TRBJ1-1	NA	TGTGCCAGCAGTGGACAGGGAGGGGAAGCTTTCTTT	CASSGQGGEAFF
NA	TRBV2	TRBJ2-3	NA	TGTGCCAGCAGGCGGGGGCCCACAGATACGCAGTATTTT	CASRRGPTDTQYF
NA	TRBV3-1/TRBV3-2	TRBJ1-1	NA	TGTGCCAGCAGCCAATCCTGGCCGCCGAACACTGAAGCTTTCTTT	CASSQSWPPNTEAFF
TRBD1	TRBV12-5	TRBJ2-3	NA	TGTGCTAGTGCCAGGGGGGATACGCAGTATTTT	CASARGDTQYF
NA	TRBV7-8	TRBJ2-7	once	TGTGCCAGCAGCCCCGGTAGAAGCGGCGACGAGCAGTACTTC	CASSPGRSGDEQYF
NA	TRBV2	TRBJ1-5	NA	TGTGCCAGCAGTGAATTCAGGGGCAATCAGCCCCAGCATTTT	CASSEFRGNQPQHF
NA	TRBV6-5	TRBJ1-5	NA	TGTGCCAGCCGGGTTTATAGCAATCAGCCCCAGCATTTT	CASRVYSNQPQHF
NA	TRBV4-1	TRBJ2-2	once	TGCGCCAGCACTCTCGAAGGGCGGGTTGACACCGGGGAGCTGTTTTTT	CASTLEGRVDTGELFF
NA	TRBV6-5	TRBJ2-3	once	TGTGCCAGCAGACCCGGACACACTAGCACAGATACGCAGTATTTT	CASRPGHTSTDTQYF
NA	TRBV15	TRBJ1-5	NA	TGTGCCACCAGCAGAGATGGGATCTTCCAAGGCCAGCCCCAGCATTTT	CATSRDGIFQGQPQHF
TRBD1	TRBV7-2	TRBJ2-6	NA	TGTGCCAGCAGCTTCGGACAGGGCCGCTCTGGGGCCAACGTCCTGACTTTC	CASSFGQGRSGANVLTF
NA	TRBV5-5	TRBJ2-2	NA	TGTGCCAGCAGTTGGGCAGGGTCGCCCACCGGGGAGCTGTTTTTT	CASSWAGSPTGELFF
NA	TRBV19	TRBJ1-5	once	TGTGCCAGTAGTATAGGAGTTCAGCCCCAGCATTTT	CASSIGVQPQHF
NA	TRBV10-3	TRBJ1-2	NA	TGTGCCATCAGTGGGATCGGACGGAACTATGGCTACACCTTC	CAISGIGRNYGYTF
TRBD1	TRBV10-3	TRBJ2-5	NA	TGTGCCTCCGCAACAGGGGAAGAGACCCAGTACTTC	CASATGEETQYF
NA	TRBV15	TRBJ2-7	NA	TGTGCCACCAGCAGAGATGTTGGATACGAGCAGTACTTC	CATSRDVGYEQYF
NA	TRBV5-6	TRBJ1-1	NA	TGTGCCAGCAGCCCGATGGGGGGGCAGGGGAACACTGAAGCTTTCTTT	CASSPMGGQGNTEAFF
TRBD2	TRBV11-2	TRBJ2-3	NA	TGTGCCAGCAGCTTACTACGGGGGGGCACAGATACGCAGTATTTT	CASSLLRGGTDTQYF
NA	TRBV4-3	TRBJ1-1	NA	TGCGCCAGCAGCCAAGATGTATTGGGGCATATGAACACTGAAGCTTTCTTT	CASSQDVLGHMNTEAFF
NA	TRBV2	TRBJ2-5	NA	TGTGCCAGCAGAATCGGCGGGACGAGGCAAGAGACCCAGTACTTC	CASRIGGTRQETQYF
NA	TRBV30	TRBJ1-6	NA	TGTGCCTCCCGGGACGGGCAGCCGACTTCACCCCTCCACTTT	CASRDGQPTSPLHF